This entry lists 27 T cell receptor beta chains sequenced from one sample in a study of CD8 T cells in Susac syndrome. With random hexamers, 0.5 to 1 ug RNA was reverse transcribed. TCRdb processed the immunoSEQ multiplex PCR reads anew with MiXCR; each CDR3 protein has one entry. Here the sample spans more than 90,000 distinct CDR3 sequences, 85% to 95% being singletons. Sample: CD4+ T cells from PBMCs. Source of these receptors: a human donor with multiple sclerosis.

This clonotype was seen only once. The chain joins TRBV6-2 or TRBV6-3 to TRBJ1-5; D remains ambiguous. This CDR3 is 13 amino acids long. Trimming cost V 6 bases and J 0 bases, with 6 bases left between them. Germline values: CDR1 MNHEY, CDR2 SVGEGT. The CDR3 is CASRGNSNQPQHF. The CDR3 nucleotides are TGTGCCAGCAGGGGAAATAGCAATCAGCCCCAGCATTTT.

The chain links TRBV7-3 to TRBJ1-6; TRBD1 aligns across 7 bases. The CDR3 length is 14 residues. Germline V gene sequence: CDR1 SGHTA, CDR2 FQGTGA. The trim removed 5 bases at V and 10 bases at J, leaving 8 bases unmatched. The CDR3 region has the DNA TGTGCCAGCAGCCAACAGGGGAATGGATCACCCCTCCACTTT. This codes for CASSQQGNGSPLHF. Full variable domain (remainder filled in from reference TRBV7-3 and TRBJ1-6): GAGVSQTPSNKVTEKGKYVELRCDPISGHTALYWYRQSLGQGPEFLIYFQGTGAADDSGLPNDRFFAVRPEGSVSTLKIQRTERGDSAVYLCASSQQGNGSPLHFGNGTRLTVT.

This chain links TRBV3-1 with TRBJ2-5, with D tentatively TRBD2 (5 bases). The V and J ends lost 0 bases and 5 bases respectively, with 10 bases between them. The CDR3 totals 14 residues. Germline V lookup: CDR1 LGHDT, CDR2 YNNKEL (reference sequence). DNA of the CDR3: TGTGCCAGCAGCCAAGATGGCAGGAGGGAGACCCAGTACTTC. This translates into CASSQDGRRETQYF.

The rearrangement joins TRBV10-3 to TRBJ1-2; 8 positions match TRBD1. Germline CDR1 ENHRY, CDR2 SYGVKD. Losses at the gene ends were 4 bases for V and 8 bases for J; bases not matched to a gene: 15. The CDR3 has 16 residues. The CDR3 protein is CAISGFPEGQEGGYTF. The DNA for the CDR3 is TGTGCCATCAGTGGGTTTCCTGAGGGACAGGAGGGCGGCTACACCTTC.

V is TRBV20-1 and J is TRBJ1-2; D possibly corresponds to TRBD1 (6 bases). Germline V lookup: CDR1 DFQATT, CDR2 SNEGSKA (reference sequence). The V end was cut by 3 bases, the J end by 2 bases, with 13 bases between. CDR3 size: 14 residues. In nucleotides, the CDR3 is TGCAGTGCTAGCTCAGGGGTGGGGAACTATGGCTACACCTTC. Translating it yields CSASSGVGNYGYTF.

For the CDR3, the DNA is TGCAGTGCTAGAGATTACGAGGGGGCAGGCACTGAAGCTTTCTTT. Translating gives CSARDYEGAGTEAFF. The gene calls are TRBV20-1 and TRBJ1-1, with TRBD1 matching 7 bases. Trimming cost V 0 bases and J 4 bases; bases outside gene matches: 8. Germline CDR1 DFQATT, CDR2 SNEGSKA (reference sequence). The CDR3 is 15 amino acids.

V is TRBV30 and J is TRBJ2-3; 8 bases are a match to TRBD2. With V trimmed by 3 bases and J by 2 bases, 4 bases remained unmatched. This CDR3 spans 14 amino acids. CDR1 is GTSNPN and CDR2 is SVGIG in the germline V gene (reference sequence). The CDR3 protein is CAWSRGGDTDTQYF. The CDR3, as DNA: TGTGCCTGGAGCCGGGGGGGGGACACAGATACGCAGTATTTT.

The chain recombines TRBV5-1 with TRBJ1-2; D gene unclear. Trimming pared 1 base from V and 9 bases from J, leaving 10 bases between. The germline V gene has CDR1 SGHRS and CDR2 YFSETQ. This CDR3 region has 12 residues. The CDR3 DNA is TGCGCCAGCAGCTTGCACGGGCAGAGCTACACCTTC. As protein: CASSLHGQSYTF. The variable domain in full, completed from reference TRBV5-1 and TRBJ1-2, reads KAGVTQTPRYLIKTRGQQVTLSCSPISGHRSVSWYQQTPGQGLQFLFEYFSETQRNKGNFPGRFSGRQFSNSRSEMNVSTLELGDSALYLCASSLHGQSYTFGSGTRLTVV.

The rearrangement joins TRBV2 to TRBJ1-2; D not certain. The ends were cut back, 7 bases at V and 4 bases at J, with 19 bases in the middle. This CDR3 has 15 amino acids. Germline assignment: CDR1 SNHLY and CDR2 FYNNEI. The CDR3 region is CASTNTRAEGYGYTF. DNA for the CDR3: TGTGCCAGCACCAATACTAGGGCGGAAGGCTATGGCTACACCTTC.

CDR3 sequence (DNA): TGTGCCAGCAGTTACTCGAAACAGGGAGCTAACTATGGCTACACCTTC. Translated, it gives CASSYSKQGANYGYTF. The gene calls are TRBV6-5 and TRBJ1-2; D is perhaps TRBD1 (6 bases). Germline CDR1 MNHEY, CDR2 SVGAGI. The CDR3 has 16 amino acids. Trimming pared 0 bases from V and 0 bases from J, leaving 11 bases between.

The rearrangement links TRBV21-1 to TRBJ2-6. TRBV21-1 is a recognized pseudogene. There are 14 residues in the CDR3. As DNA, the CDR3 is TGTGCCAGCAGCTGGACGCGGGGGGCCAACGTCCTGACTTTC. Its protein is CASSWTRGANVLTF.

The chain is built from TRBV5-1 and TRBJ1-2, with 7 bases aligning to TRBD1. Trimming cost V 4 bases and J 4 bases; bases outside gene matches: 10. The CDR3 runs 15 residues. CDR1 SGHRS and CDR2 YFSETQ come from the germline V gene. Here the CDR3 reads CASSLGQDLGYGYTF. The CDR3 bases are TGCGCCAGCAGCCTAGGACAGGATCTTGGCTATGGCTACACCTTC.

The gene calls are TRBV4-1 and TRBJ1-5, with 8 bases matching TRBD1. V shed 4 bases, J shed 3 bases, and the junction held 5 bases outside the gene matches. This CDR3 region has 15 residues. Looked up from germline, CDR1 is MGHRA and CDR2 is YSYEKL. In DNA form, the CDR3 reads TGCGCCAGCAGCCTCGGGACAGGAAACAATCAGCCCCAGCATTTT. Its translation is CASSLGTGNNQPQHF.

This chain connects TRBV30 to TRBJ1-6; a possible D gene is TRBD1 (6 bases). The CDR3 consists of 18 residues. The V and J ends lost 1 base and 9 bases respectively, with 25 bases between them. CDR1 is GTSNPN and CDR2 is SVGIG in the germline V gene (reference sequence). The CDR3 reads CAWSAPRTLGHGGSPLHF. The CDR3 coding sequence is TGTGCCTGGAGTGCCCCCCGGACCCTGGGACATGGGGGTTCACCCCTCCACTTT.

This clonotype was picked up one time. The chain uses TRBV7-9 and TRBJ1-6, with D unresolved. The CDR3 extends over 14 amino acids. Trimming stripped 1 base from V and 4 bases from J, with 5 bases between. From germline, CDR1 is SEHNR and CDR2 FQNEAQ (reference sequence). CDR3 coding DNA: TGTGCCAGCAGCTTAGGTGTTTATAATTCACCCCTCCACTTT. This codes for CASSLGVYNSPLHF.

V is TRBV20-1 and J is TRBJ2-1; D may match TRBD1 or TRBD2 (5 bases each). Germline V lookup: CDR1 DFQATT, CDR2 SNEGSKA (reference sequence). This CDR3 has 13 residues. V was cut by 6 bases and J by 4 bases, with 13 bases left in between. The CDR3 protein is CSAMGRAYNEQFF. The CDR3 region has the DNA TGCAGTGCCATGGGGCGGGCGTACAATGAGCAGTTCTTC.

The V and J genes are TRBV5-4 and TRBJ1-1, with D hard to call. Germline CDR1 SGHNT, CDR2 YYREEE (reference sequence). The V end was cut by 0 bases, the J end by 1 base, with 7 bases between. This CDR3 is built from 14 residues. CDR3 sequence (DNA): TGTGCCAGCAGCTTGGACGTGGCGAACACTGAAGCTTTCTTT. Its protein is CASSLDVANTEAFF.

J is TRBJ1-4 and V is TRBV27, with D possibly being TRBD1 (5 bases). The ends were cut back, 7 bases at V and 0 bases at J, with 9 bases in the middle. Germline V CDR1 and CDR2: MNHEY, SMNVEV (reference sequence). The CDR3 consists of 14 residues. CDR3 residues: CASKGTATNEKLFF. The CDR3 DNA follows: TGTGCCAGCAAGGGGACCGCAACTAATGAAAAACTGTTTTTT.

The chain has TRBV30 and TRBJ2-5; maybe TRBD2 (6 bases). Germline V lookup: CDR1 GTSNPN, CDR2 SVGIG (reference sequence). Trimming stripped 4 bases from V and 4 bases from J, with 19 bases between. The CDR3 runs to 15 residues. CDR3 DNA: TGTGCCTGGACCGCGGGGCAGGGACGGGGAGAGACCCAGTACTTC. Translation gives CAWTAGQGRGETQYF.

This chain links TRBV6-5 with TRBJ1-1; the D is unclear. Trimming shortened V by 5 bases and J by 10 bases, and 23 bases separated the two germline ends. The CDR3 totals 15 residues. The germline gives CDR1 MNHEY, CDR2 SVGAGI. DNA of the CDR3: TGTGCCAGCAGTCAGACCGGGCAGGCGCGAATTGCAGCTTTCTTT. This gives the protein CASSQTGQARIAAFF.

The CDR3 nucleotides are TGTGCCTGGAGTCCTCACAGGGCCACCGGGGAGCTGTTTTTT. Translating it yields CAWSPHRATGELFF. This chain joins TRBV30 and TRBJ2-2, with a possible D match to TRBD1 (6 bases). The CDR3 spans 14 residues. Germline CDR1 and CDR2: GTSNPN and SVGIG (reference sequence). The V end lost 2 bases, the J end lost 4 bases, and 11 bases lay between the germline ends.

V usage is TRBV28 and J usage is TRBJ2-7; possible D gene TRBD1, 6 bases. Germline assignment: CDR1 MDHEN and CDR2 SYDVKM. V was shortened by 5 bases and J by 1 base, with 27 bases between the two germline ends. The CDR3 is 19 amino acids. The CDR3 protein is CASSPSDRTALQGSYEQYF. The CDR3 nucleotides are TGTGCCAGCAGTCCATCAGACCGGACAGCTCTTCAGGGGTCCTACGAGCAGTACTTC. Full variable domain (outside the CDR3, taken from reference TRBV28 and TRBJ2-7): DVKVTQSSRYLVKRTGEKVFLECVQDMDHENMFWYRQDPGLGLRLIYFSYDVKMKEKGDIPEGYSVSREKKERFSLILESASTNQTSMYLCASSPSDRTALQGSYEQYFGPGTRLTVT.

The chain uses TRBV5-1 and TRBJ2-2; D gene uncertain. V shed 2 bases and J shed 5 bases, with 10 bases lying between them. Germline V gene lookup returns CDR1 SGHRS and CDR2 YFSETQ. The length of the CDR3 is 14 residues. The CDR3 sequence: CASSFGFLTGELFF. The CDR3 bases are TGCGCCAGCAGCTTCGGATTCCTAACCGGGGAGCTGTTTTTT. Based on the CDR3 plus reference TRBV5-1 and TRBJ2-2, the full variable domain is KAGVTQTPRYLIKTRGQQVTLSCSPISGHRSVSWYQQTPGQGLQFLFEYFSETQRNKGNFPGRFSGRQFSNSRSEMNVSTLELGDSALYLCASSFGFLTGELFFGEGSRLTVL.

V is TRBV6-5 and J is TRBJ1-2; maybe TRBD1 (5 bases). Germline values: CDR1 MNHEY, CDR2 SVGAGI. Trimming left V 8 bases short and J 4 bases short, with 17 bases between. The CDR3 is made up of 14 amino acids. DNA of the CDR3: TGTGCCAGCGGGACCAGAGCAACCTTCTATGGCTACACCTTC. Translation gives CASGTRATFYGYTF.

The V call is TRBV30, the J call TRBJ1-1; no clear D. The CDR3 sequence is 14 residues long. CDR1 and CDR2 (germline): GTSNPN, SVGIG (reference sequence). V gave up 2 bases and J gave up 6 bases, with 16 bases separating them. This CDR3 is CAWSLRGMGPEAFF. The CDR3 DNA reads as TGTGCCTGGAGTTTGCGGGGAATGGGTCCTGAAGCTTTCTTT. Full variable domain (outside the CDR3, taken from reference TRBV30 and TRBJ1-1): SQTIHQWPATLVQPVGSPLSLECTVEGTSNPNLYWYRQAAGRGLQLLFYSVGIGQISSEVPQNLSASRPQDRQFILSSKKLLLSDSGFYLCAWSLRGMGPEAFFGQGTRLTVV.

DNA of the CDR3: TGTGCCAGCAGTGATTCGGGCGGTACCTACGAGCAGTACTTC. As protein: CASSDSGGTYEQYF. V gene TRBV2 combines with J gene TRBJ2-7, with D unclear. V was shortened by 3 bases and J by 2 bases, with 11 bases between the two germline ends. CDR3 length: 14 residues. The germline V gene has CDR1 SNHLY and CDR2 FYNNEI. Full variable domain (remainder filled in from reference TRBV2 and TRBJ2-7): EPEVTQTPSHQVTQMGQEVILRCVPISNHLYFYWYRQILGQKVEFLVSFYNNEISEKSEIFDDQFSVERPDGSNFTLKIRSTKLEDSAMYFCASSDSGGTYEQYFGPGTRLTVT.

V gene TRBV6-2 or TRBV6-3 combines with J gene TRBJ1-4; D gene ambiguous. Germline values: CDR1 MNHEY, CDR2 SVGEGT. V lost 0 bases and J lost 8, with 16 bases in between. CDR3 length: 16 amino acids. As DNA, the CDR3 is TGTGCCAGCAGTTACTCGAGAAGTGGGGAAATGGAAAAACTGTTTTTT. Protein: CASSYSRSGEMEKLFF.